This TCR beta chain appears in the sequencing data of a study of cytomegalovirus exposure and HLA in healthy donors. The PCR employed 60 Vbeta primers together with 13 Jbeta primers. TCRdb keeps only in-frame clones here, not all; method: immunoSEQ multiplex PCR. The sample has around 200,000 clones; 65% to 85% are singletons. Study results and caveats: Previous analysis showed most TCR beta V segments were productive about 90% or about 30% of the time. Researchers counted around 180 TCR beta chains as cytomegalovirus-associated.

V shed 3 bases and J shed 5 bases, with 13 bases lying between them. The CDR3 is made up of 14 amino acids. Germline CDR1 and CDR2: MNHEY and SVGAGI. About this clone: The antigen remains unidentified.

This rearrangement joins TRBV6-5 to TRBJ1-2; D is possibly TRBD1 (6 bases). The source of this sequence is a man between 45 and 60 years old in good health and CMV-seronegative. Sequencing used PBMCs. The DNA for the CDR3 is TGTGCCAGCAGTTATGGCAGGGGCGTGTATGGCTACACCTTC. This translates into CASSYGRGVYGYTF.